The following is a T cell receptor (beta chain) sequence with its context. Germline lookup yields CDR1 SGHVS and CDR2 FQNEAQ. The CDR3 loop spans 15 amino acids. J gave up 8 bases and V 5 bases, and 9 bases lay outside the gene matches. The record originates from a study of blood T cell repertoires in COVID-19. The table came from immunoSEQ multiplex PCR; TCRdb's copy has only in-frame clones and leaves some out. The sample has hundreds of thousands of clones; 65% to 90% are singletons. The specimen sequenced was peripheral blood. The clonotype comes from a human donor in a cohort sampled during active COVID-19. The J gene is TRBJ1-2, the V gene TRBV7-8; 12 bases agree with TRBD1. The DNA for the CDR3 is TGTGCCAGCAGCCAGACGGGACAGGGGGCTAAGGGCTACACCTTC. Translation gives CASSQTGQGAKGYTF.